This entry is about one T cell receptor (beta chain). The sample comes from a study of T cell changes during pregnancy in multiple sclerosis. Sequenced by immunoSEQ multiplex PCR; TCRdb stores in-frame clones only, minus some. This table has roughly 18,000 clones, 75% to 90% appearing once. This CDR3 has 15 residues. After removal of 7 bases from V and 12 bases from J, the junction contained 19 bases not matched to a gene. Germline V gene sequence: CDR1 LNHDA, CDR2 SQIVND (reference sequence). The chain is built from TRBV19 and TRBJ1-1; 8 nucleotides agree with TRBD1. This TCR was sampled from a female donor in good health, enrolled as a control in a pregnancy study. The starting material was CD8+ T cells from peripheral blood mononuclear cells, obtained after pregnancy. In DNA form, the CDR3 reads TGTGCCAGTACCGCTATATCCGGGACAGGAAACGAACCTTTCTTT. This translates into CASTAISGTGNEPFF.